This T cell receptor beta chain was documented in a study of shared clonotypes between healthy human individuals. Here immunoSEQ multiplex PCR was the method, and the copy in TCRdb shows in-frame clones only, minus some. Among approximately 2,200,000 clones listed, roughly 91% were seen once. The naive CD8 fraction comprised CD45RO-negative cells positively selected for CCR7 and excluded terminally differentiated effector memory CD45RA+ cells. Sequencing was carried out using naive CD8+ T cells from PBMCs. This clonotype originated in a man between 18 and 29 years old in good health. Some clones in this sample may be carry-over from other donors' samples.

CDR3 coding DNA: TGTGCCACCTTATCTAGCACAGATACGCAGTATTTT. Protein sequence: CATLSSTDTQYF. The chain links TRBV6-1 to TRBJ2-3; no firm D call. This CDR3 spans 12 amino acids. Per germline, CDR1 MNHNS and CDR2 SASEGT. Trimming left V 10 bases short and J 0 bases short, with 8 bases between.